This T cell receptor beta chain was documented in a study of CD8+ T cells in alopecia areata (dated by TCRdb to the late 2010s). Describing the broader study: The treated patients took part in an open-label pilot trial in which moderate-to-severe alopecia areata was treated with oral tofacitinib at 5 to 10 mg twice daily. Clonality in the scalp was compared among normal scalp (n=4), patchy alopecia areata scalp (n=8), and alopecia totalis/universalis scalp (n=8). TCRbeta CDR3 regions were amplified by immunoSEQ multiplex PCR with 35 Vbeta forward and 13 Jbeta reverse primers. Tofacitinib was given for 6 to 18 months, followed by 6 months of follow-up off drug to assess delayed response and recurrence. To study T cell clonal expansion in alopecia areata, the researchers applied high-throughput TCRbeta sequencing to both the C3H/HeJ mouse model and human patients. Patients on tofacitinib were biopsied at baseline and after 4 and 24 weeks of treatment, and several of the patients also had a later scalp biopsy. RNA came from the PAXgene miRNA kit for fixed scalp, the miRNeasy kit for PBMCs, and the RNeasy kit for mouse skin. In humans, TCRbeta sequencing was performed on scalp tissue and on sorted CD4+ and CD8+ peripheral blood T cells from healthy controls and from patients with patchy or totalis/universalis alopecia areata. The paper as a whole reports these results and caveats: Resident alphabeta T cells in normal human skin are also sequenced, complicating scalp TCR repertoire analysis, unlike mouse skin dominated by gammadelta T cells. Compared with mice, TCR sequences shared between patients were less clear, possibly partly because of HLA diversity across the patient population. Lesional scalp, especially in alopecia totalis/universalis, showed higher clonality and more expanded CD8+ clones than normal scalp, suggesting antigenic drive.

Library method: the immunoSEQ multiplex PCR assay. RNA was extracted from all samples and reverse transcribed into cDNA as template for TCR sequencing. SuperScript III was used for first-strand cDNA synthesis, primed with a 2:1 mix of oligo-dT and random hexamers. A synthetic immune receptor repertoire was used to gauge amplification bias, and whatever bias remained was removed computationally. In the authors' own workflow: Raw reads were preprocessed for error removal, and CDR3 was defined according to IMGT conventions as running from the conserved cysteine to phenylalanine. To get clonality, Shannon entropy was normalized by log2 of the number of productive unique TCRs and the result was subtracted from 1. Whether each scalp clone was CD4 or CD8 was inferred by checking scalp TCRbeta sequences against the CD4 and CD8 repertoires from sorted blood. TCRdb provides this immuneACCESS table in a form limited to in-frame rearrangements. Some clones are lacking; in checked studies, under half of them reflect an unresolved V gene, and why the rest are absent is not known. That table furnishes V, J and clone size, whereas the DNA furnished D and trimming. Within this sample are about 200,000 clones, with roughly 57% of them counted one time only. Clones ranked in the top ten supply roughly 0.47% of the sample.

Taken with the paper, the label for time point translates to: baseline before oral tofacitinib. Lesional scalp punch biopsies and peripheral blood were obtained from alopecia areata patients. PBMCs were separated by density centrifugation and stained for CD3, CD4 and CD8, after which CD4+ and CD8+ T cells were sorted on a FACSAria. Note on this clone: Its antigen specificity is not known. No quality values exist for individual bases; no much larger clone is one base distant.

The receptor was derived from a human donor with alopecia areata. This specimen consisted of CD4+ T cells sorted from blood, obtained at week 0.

The CDR3 is CSVYRTSGFYNEQFF. The DNA sequence is given as TGCAGCGTTTATCGGACTAGCGGGTTTTACAATGAGCAGTTCTTC. The chain is made from TRBV29-1 and TRBJ2-1; TRBD2 agrees with 11 junctional bases. The CDR3 starts with the cysteine, ends with the phenylalanine, and has 15 residues. Of all the DNA, just the CDR3 is kept, 45 bases in frame from base 1. V ends up 5 bases short and J 4 bases short, with an unmatched junction base count of 7. CDR1 and CDR2, looked up from the germline V gene, are SQVTM and ANQGSEA.